The T cell receptor (beta chain) under discussion was sequenced for a study of cytomegalovirus exposure and HLA in healthy donors. CDR3 length equals 13 residues. Germline values: CDR1 SQVTM, CDR2 ANQGSEA. V shed 6 bases, J shed 3 bases, and the junction held 7 bases outside the gene matches. The approximately 120-subject validation cohort, separate from the approximately 630-subject first cohort, included the donors. Overall study findings and caveats: Rarity characterized most TCR sequences, yet some public TCRs appeared in many donors. The investigators catalogued some 150 TCR beta chains as cytomegalovirus-associated.

Notes on this clone: The antigen is unknown.

Generated by immunoSEQ multiplex PCR, the TCRdb table keeps only in-frame clones and is missing some. Of 90,000 to 110,000 clones in the sample, approximately 90% were seen once. Sequencing was performed on PBMCs. The chain combines TRBV29-1 with TRBJ2-5; 7 positions agree with TRBD1. The TCR comes from a woman in her late teens or twenties in good health and CMV-seropositive. The CDR3 region is CSVAPGGEETQYF. For the CDR3, the DNA is TGCAGCGTCGCGCCAGGGGGAGAAGAGACCCAGTACTTC.